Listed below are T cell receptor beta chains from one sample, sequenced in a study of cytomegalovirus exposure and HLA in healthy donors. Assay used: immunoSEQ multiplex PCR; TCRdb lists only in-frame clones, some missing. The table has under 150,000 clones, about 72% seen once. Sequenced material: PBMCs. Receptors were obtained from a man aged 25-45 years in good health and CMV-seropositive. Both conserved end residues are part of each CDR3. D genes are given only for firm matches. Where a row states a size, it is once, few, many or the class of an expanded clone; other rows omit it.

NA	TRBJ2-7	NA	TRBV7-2	TGTGCCAGCAGCTTAAACAGGGACTACGAGCAGTACTTC	CASSLNRDYEQYF
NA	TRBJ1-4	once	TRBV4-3	TGCGCCAGCAGCCAAGGAGGCCTCGGGGATGAAAAACTGTTTTTT	CASSQGGLGDEKLFF
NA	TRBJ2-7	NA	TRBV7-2	TGTGCCAGCAGCCTCAGGAGGGGGAGGGAGCCCTACGAGCAGTACTTC	CASSLRRGREPYEQYF
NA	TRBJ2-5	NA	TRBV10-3	TGTGCCATCAGCCAAACTAGAGAAGAGACCCAGTACTTC	CAISQTREETQYF
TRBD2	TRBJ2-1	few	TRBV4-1	TGCGCCAGCAGCCCCCTAGCGGAACCAAAGCTTGACCGGGATGAGCAGTTCTTC	CASSPLAEPKLDRDEQFF
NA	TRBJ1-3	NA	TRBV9	TGTGCCAGCAGCGTAGTAGGAGGGACTGGAAACACCATATATTTT	CASSVVGGTGNTIYF
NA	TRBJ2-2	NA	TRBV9	TGTGCCAGCAGCCCACAACCGACGGGAAACACCGGGGAGCTGTTTTTT	CASSPQPTGNTGELFF
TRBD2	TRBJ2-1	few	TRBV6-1	TGTGCCAGTGCGACTAGCGGCTCCTACAATGAGCAGTTCTTC	CASATSGSYNEQFF
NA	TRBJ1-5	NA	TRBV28	TGTGCCAGCAGTTTATCTAGGTTCCAGCCCCAGCATTTT	CASSLSRFQPQHF
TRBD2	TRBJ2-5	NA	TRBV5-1	TGCGCCAGCAGCTTGGTGGGGACTAGCGGAGAGACCCAGTACTTC	CASSLVGTSGETQYF
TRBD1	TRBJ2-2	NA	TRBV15	TGTGCCACCAGCAGACCGAACAGGGGGCGAACCGGGGAGCTGTTTTTT	CATSRPNRGRTGELFF
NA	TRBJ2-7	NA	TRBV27	TGTGCCAGCAGTTTAGTCCCCACCTACGAGCAGTACTTC	CASSLVPTYEQYF
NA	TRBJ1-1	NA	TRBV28	TGTGCCAGCAGTTCCCCTTTGAGAATCTCCGAAGCTTTCTTT	CASSSPLRISEAFF
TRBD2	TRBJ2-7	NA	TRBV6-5	TGTGCCAGCAGTTACTCGTCAGCGGGAGGATCCTACGAGCAGTACTTC	CASSYSSAGGSYEQYF
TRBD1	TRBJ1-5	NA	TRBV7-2	TGTGCCAGCAGCTCGTATGGACAGGCAGAGCCCCAGCATTTT	CASSSYGQAEPQHF
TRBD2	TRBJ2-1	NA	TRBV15	TGTGCCACCAGCAGAGATACAGCTAGCGGGAGTGTTAAGACTCAGTTCTTC	CATSRDTASGSVKTQFF
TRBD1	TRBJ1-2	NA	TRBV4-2	TGTGCCAGCAGCCAAGCCGGGACAGGCGTCAACTATGGCTACACCTTC	CASSQAGTGVNYGYTF
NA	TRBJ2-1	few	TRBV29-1	TGCAGCGCTCAGGTAAATGAGCAGTTCTTC	CSAQVNEQFF
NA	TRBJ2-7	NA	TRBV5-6	TGTGCCAGCAGCTTGGCCCTACTAGCTCCCGAGCAGTACTTC	CASSLALLAPEQYF
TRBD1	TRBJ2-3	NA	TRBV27	TGTGCCAGCATTGGGACAGGGAAAGGTACGCAGTATTTT	CASIGTGKGTQYF
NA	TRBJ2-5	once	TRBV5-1	TGCGCCAGCAGCTTCCGACAACCTCAAGAGACCCAGTACTTC	CASSFRQPQETQYF
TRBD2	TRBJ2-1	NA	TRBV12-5	TGTGCTAGTGGTTTGCTCCGACTAGCGGGAGGGCACAATGAGCAGTTCTTC	CASGLLRLAGGHNEQFF
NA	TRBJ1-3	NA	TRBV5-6	TGTGCCAGCAGCTTGGTGACACCTGGAAACACCATATATTTT	CASSLVTPGNTIYF
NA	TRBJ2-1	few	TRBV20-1	TGCAGTGCTGAGATGGTGGATGAGCAGTTCTTC	CSAEMVDEQFF
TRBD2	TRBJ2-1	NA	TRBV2	TGTGCCAGCAACCGAGGACTAGCGGGATCGGAGTTCTTC	CASNRGLAGSEFF
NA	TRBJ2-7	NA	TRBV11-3	TGTGCCAGCAGCCAGGGAGCGGGCTACGAGCAGTACTTC	CASSQGAGYEQYF
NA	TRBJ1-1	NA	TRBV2	TGTGCCACCCGTCCTCAGGGAAACACTGAAGCTTTCTTT	CATRPQGNTEAFF
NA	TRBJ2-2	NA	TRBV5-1	TGCGCCAGCAGCCCAGGGACTTCACAGAACACCGGGGAGCTGTTTTTT	CASSPGTSQNTGELFF
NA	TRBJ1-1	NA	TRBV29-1	TGCAGCTCCGGCAGGGGATACACTGAAGCTTTCTTT	CSSGRGYTEAFF
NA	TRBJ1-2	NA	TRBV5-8	TGTGCCAGCAGCTTGACAGACTATGGCTACACCTTC	CASSLTDYGYTF
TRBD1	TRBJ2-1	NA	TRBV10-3	TGTGCCATCAGTGAGGGGTCGGGACAGGGTCCCAATGAGCAGTTCTTC	CAISEGSGQGPNEQFF
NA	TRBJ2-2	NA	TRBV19	TGTGCCTCTTCCGGGACACCGAACACCGGGGAGCTGTTTTTT	CASSGTPNTGELFF
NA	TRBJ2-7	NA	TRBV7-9	TGTGCCAGCCACGTCTATGGCGAGCAGTACTTC	CASHVYGEQYF
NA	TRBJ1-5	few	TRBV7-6	TGTGCCAGCAGCTTGGCACTTACAAGGGGTCTTCAGCCCCAGCATTTT	CASSLALTRGLQPQHF
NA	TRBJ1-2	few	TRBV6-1	TGTGCCAGCAGCGGCAGGGTAAACTATGGCTACACCTTC	CASSGRVNYGYTF
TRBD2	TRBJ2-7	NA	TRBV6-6	TGTGCCAGCAGCCTAGCGGGGGCGGTTTCCTACGAGCAGTACTTC	CASSLAGAVSYEQYF
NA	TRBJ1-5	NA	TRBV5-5	TGTGCCAGCAGCTTCGGGGAGGGCGGGGAGCCCCAGCATTTT	CASSFGEGGEPQHF
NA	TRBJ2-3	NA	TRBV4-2	TGTGCCAGCAGCCATTCAAGCACAGATACGCAGTATTTT	CASSHSSTDTQYF
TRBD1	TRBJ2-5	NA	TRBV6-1	TGTGCCAGCAGTGCAGGACAGGGGCCCATCCAAGAGACCCAGTACTTC	CASSAGQGPIQETQYF
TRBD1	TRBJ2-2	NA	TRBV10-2	TGCGCCAGCAGTGGCTCCAGGGGGCGCAGCACCGGGGAGCTGTTTTTT	CASSGSRGRSTGELFF
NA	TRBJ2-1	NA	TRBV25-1	TGTGCCAGCAGTGACCAACGGGGACACTCCTACAATGAGCAGTTCTTC	CASSDQRGHSYNEQFF
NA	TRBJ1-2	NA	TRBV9	TGTGCCAGCAGCGCCGGGACACTTACTAACTATGGCTACACCTTC	CASSAGTLTNYGYTF
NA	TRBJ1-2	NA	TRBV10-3	TGTGCCATCAGTGAGGGAGCCAGTTCCTATGGCTACACCTTC	CAISEGASSYGYTF